This T cell receptor beta chain was sequenced during a study of blood T cells in healthy people across ages. Findings and caveats of the study: Possibly, changes in expanded clonotypes were confounded because donor CMV status was unknown.

Next came a second PCR, run for about 6 to 11 cycles, which used a sample-barcoded 5' primer along with a J-beta primer mix. Each TCR beta cDNA got a 12-nucleotide random molecular identifier. TCRdb passed the 5' RACE reads through MiXCR, listing each CDR3 protein once. The table includes about 1.7 million distinct CDR3 sequences, approximately 30% detected once. This clonotype occurred a few times. The antigen is undetermined. The CDR3 covers 13 residues. The V end lost 10 bases, the J end lost 1 base, and 13 bases lay between the germline ends. Sample: blood. The V gene is TRBV12-3 or TRBV12-4, the J gene TRBJ1-1; D call uncertain. This TCR was recovered from a woman younger than 45 in good health. For the CDR3, the DNA is TGTGCCACGGACCGGCGGGAGAACACTGAAGCTTTCTTT. This translates into CATDRRENTEAFF.